A single sample is the source of the 6 T cell receptor beta chains below, sequenced in a study of blood T cell repertoires in COVID-19. Only in-frame clones appear in the TCRdb table, and some are missing; sequencing was by immunoSEQ multiplex PCR. The sample consists of 100,000 to 150,000 clones, roughly four fifths of them appearing once. Sequencing used peripheral blood. Receptors originate from a man aged 60-69 years with acute or convalescent COVID-19.

This chain connects TRBV27 to TRBJ2-1; TRBD1 matches 7 bases. The V segment lost 6 bases and the J segment 3 bases; nucleotides outside the gene matches: 5. Germline lookup yields CDR1 MNHEY and CDR2 SMNVEV (reference sequence). The CDR3 runs to 14 residues. The DNA of the CDR3 is TGTGCCAGCAGAGGAGACAGGGACTACAATGAGCAGTTCTTC. Translation gives CASRGDRDYNEQFF.

V usage is TRBV18 and J usage is TRBJ1-3, with D perhaps TRBD1 (6 bases). The germline V gene encodes CDR1 KGHSH and CDR2 LQKENI. Trimming cost V 4 bases and J 4 bases, with 20 bases left between them. The CDR3 covers 17 residues. CDR3 loop: CASSLDNRAPNGNTIYF. CDR3 nucleotide sequence: TGTGCCAGCTCACTAGACAACAGGGCTCCTAACGGAAACACCATATATTTT.

This chain uses TRBV29-1 with TRBJ1-4; 8 positions match TRBD1. The V segment lost 3 bases and the J segment 8 bases; nucleotides outside the gene matches: 8. From germline, CDR1 is SQVTM and CDR2 ANQGSEA. The CDR3 sequence is 14 residues long. CDR3 sequence reads: CSVDPGGGREKLFF. The CDR3 coding sequence is TGCAGCGTTGATCCAGGGGGCGGTAGAGAAAAACTGTTTTTT.

This clone was recorded only once. CDR3 bases: TGTGCCAGCAGAGGGGCCAGCGGGCGGGGTGGCTACACCTTC. The encoded protein is CASRGASGRGGYTF. The chain uses TRBV9 and TRBJ1-2, with a tentative D call TRBD1 (5 bases). V lost 5 bases to trimming and J lost 7 bases, with 18 bases between them. The germline CDR1 and CDR2 sequences are SGDLS and YYNGEE. The CDR3 consists of 14 residues.

V is TRBV30 and J is TRBJ1-5, with D unclear. The CDR3 contains 14 residues. Between the trimmed V and J ends, which lost 1 base and 4 bases, there was a span of 11 bases. Germline CDR1 and CDR2: GTSNPN and SVGIG (reference sequence). CDR3 loop: CAWSGGNGNQPQHF. CDR3 DNA sequence: TGTGCCTGGAGTGGAGGGAATGGAAATCAGCCCCAGCATTTT. The complete variable domain, with remaining parts taken from reference TRBV30 and TRBJ1-5, reads SQTIHQWPATLVQPVGSPLSLECTVEGTSNPNLYWYRQAAGRGLQLLFYSVGIGQISSEVPQNLSASRPQDRQFILSSKKLLLSDSGFYLCAWSGGNGNQPQHFGDGTRLSIL.

The chain uses TRBV19 and TRBJ1-1, with 8 bases identical to TRBD1. Germline CDR1 is LNHDA and CDR2 is SQIVND (reference sequence). With V trimmed by 10 bases and J by 0 bases, 4 bases remained unmatched. This CDR3 is 13 amino acids long. The CDR3 loop is CATRTGMNTEAFF. Here the CDR3 DNA reads TGTGCCACCCGGACAGGGATGAACACTGAAGCTTTCTTT.